The clone carrying this T cell receptor beta chain has just a few counts. What it binds is unknown. The data are from a study of post-analysis software for immune sequencing data. About the study: Several disease courses (relapsing-remitting, secondary progressive and progressive-relapsing) of multiple sclerosis were included.

J was trimmed by 3 bases and V by 4 bases; bases with no gene match: 10. This CDR3 comprises 17 residues. cDNA libraries of TCR beta carried unique molecular identifiers. TCRdb itself ran the PCR reads through MiXCR, one entry per CDR3 protein. The sample has hundreds of thousands of distinct CDR3 sequences; approximately 60% are singletons. The study, taken as a whole, reports: A few TRBV segments, TRBV5-6, TRBV5-1 and TRBV20-1 among them, were found more frequent in patients than controls.

This rearrangement joins TRBV12-3 or TRBV12-4 to TRBJ2-3; 10 bases fit TRBD1. The source is a girl aged 2 to 10 with multiple sclerosis. Sequenced input: blood. The CDR3 region has the DNA TGTGCCAGCAGTTGGGGACAGGGGACTGTGAGTACAGATACGCAGTATTTT. It encodes CASSWGQGTVSTDTQYF.